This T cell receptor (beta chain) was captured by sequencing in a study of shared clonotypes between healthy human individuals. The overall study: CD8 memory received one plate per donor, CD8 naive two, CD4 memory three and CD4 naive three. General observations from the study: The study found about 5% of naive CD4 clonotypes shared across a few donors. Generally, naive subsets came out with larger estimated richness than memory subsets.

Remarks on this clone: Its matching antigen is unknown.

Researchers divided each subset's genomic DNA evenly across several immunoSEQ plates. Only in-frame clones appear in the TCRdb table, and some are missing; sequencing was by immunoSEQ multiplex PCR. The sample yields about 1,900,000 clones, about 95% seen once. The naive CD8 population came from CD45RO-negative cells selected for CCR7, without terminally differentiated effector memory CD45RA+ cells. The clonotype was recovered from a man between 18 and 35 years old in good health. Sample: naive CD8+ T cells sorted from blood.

DNA of the CDR3: TGCAGCGTAGGGACTAGCTTCAAAGATACGCAGTATTTT. Residues: CSVGTSFKDTQYF. The V gene is TRBV29-1, the J gene TRBJ2-3; 9 positions agree with TRBD2. The CDR3 consists of 13 residues. From germline, CDR1 is SQVTM and CDR2 ANQGSEA. The junction had 6 bases not matched to a gene; V was cut back by 6 bases and J by 5 bases.